This passage covers 9 T cell receptor beta chains from one sample sequenced in a study of cytomegalovirus exposure and HLA in healthy donors. The PCR had 60 Vbeta and 13 Jbeta primers. Data came from immunoSEQ multiplex PCR; TCRdb stores just in-frame clones and leaves some out. The repertoire has 150,000 to 200,000 clones, 77% of them found once; the top ten carry 1.5% to 2%. Source material: PBMCs. These receptors were collected from a woman aged 25 to 39 in good health and CMV-seronegative.

The genes are TRBV19 and TRBJ1-5, with 10 bases that match TRBD1. The CDR3 is 14 amino acids. Germline loops: CDR1 LNHDA, CDR2 SQIVND (reference sequence). Unmatched junction bases numbered 7, after V lost 4 bases and J lost 10 bases. For the CDR3, the DNA is TGTGCCAGTAGTAACCGGGACAGGGGAGGCCCCCAGCATTTT. As protein: CASSNRDRGGPQHF.

In this sample, this clone turned up once. CDR3 nucleotides: TGTGCCAGTAGTGGCCGACAGGTTGCAACTAATGAAAAACTGTTTTTT. Its protein product is CASSGRQVATNEKLFF. The V call is TRBV19, the J call TRBJ1-4; tentative D call: TRBD1 (6 bases). Per the germline V gene, CDR1 is LNHDA and CDR2 is SQIVND (reference sequence). The length of the CDR3 is 16 residues. Deletions cut 5 bases from V and 0 bases from J, with 13 bases between. Full variable domain (outside the CDR3, taken from reference TRBV19 and TRBJ1-4): DGGITQSPKYLFRKEGQNVTLSCEQNLNHDAMYWYRQDPGQGLRLIYYSQIVNDFQKGDIAEGYSVSREKKESFPLTVTSAQKNPTAFYLCASSGRQVATNEKLFFGSGTQLSVL.

The chain carries TRBV25-1 and TRBJ1-1, with TRBD1 identical over 11 bases. Germline V gene sequence: CDR1 MGHDK, CDR2 SYGVNS. The CDR3 extends over 14 amino acids. The J segment lost 4 bases and the V segment lost 5 bases, leaving 3 bases of the junction unmatched. The CDR3 DNA reads as TGTGCCAGCAGTTCGGGGACAGGGGGCACTGAAGCTTTCTTT. It yields the protein CASSSGTGGTEAFF.

V and J are TRBV28 and TRBJ2-7; TRBD1 aligns across 9 bases. Germline V gene data show CDR1 as MDHEN and CDR2 as SYDVKM. J was trimmed by 1 base and V by 3 bases; bases with no gene match: 4. There are 15 residues in the CDR3. CDR3 sequence: CASSFVGTGSYEQYF. DNA of the CDR3: TGTGCCAGCAGTTTTGTTGGGACAGGGTCCTACGAGCAGTACTTC.

The sample holds a few counts of this clone. The gene calls are TRBV5-1 and TRBJ1-6; 11 bases are a match to TRBD1. With V trimmed by 3 bases and J by 6 bases, 2 bases remained unmatched. This CDR3 contains 15 residues. Looked up from germline, CDR1 is SGHRS and CDR2 is YFSETQ. The CDR3 coding sequence is TGCGCCAGCAGCTCGGGACAGGGGGGTAATTCACCCCTCCACTTT. Amino acid sequence: CASSSGQGGNSPLHF.

This sequence joins TRBV7-3 and TRBJ2-1, with D possibly TRBD1 on 6 matching bases. This CDR3 has 12 amino acids. V was trimmed by 4 bases and J by 10 bases, leaving 11 bases between them. CDR1 and CDR2 (germline): SGHTA, FQGTGA. Here the CDR3 reads CASSSDSPEQFF. DNA for the CDR3: TGTGCCAGCAGCTCGGACAGTCCCGAGCAGTTCTTC.

V and J are TRBV30 and TRBJ1-2; no reliable D call. The V end was cut by 3 bases, the J end by 3 bases, with 17 bases between. The CDR3 is 15 amino acids. Per germline, CDR1 GTSNPN and CDR2 SVGIG (reference sequence). The CDR3 region is CAWSTRLFADYGYTF. CDR3 DNA: TGTGCCTGGAGCACTCGCCTGTTCGCTGACTATGGCTACACCTTC.

The V call is TRBV6-5, the J call TRBJ2-5; D might be TRBD2 (6 bases). The CDR3 contains 14 residues. V lost 4 bases and J lost 11, with 20 bases in between. In germline, CDR1 is MNHEY, CDR2 SVGAGI. The DNA for the CDR3 is TGTGCCAGCAGTTTCCAAGGACTTCACCGGGAGCAGTACTTC. Its protein product is CASSFQGLHREQYF.

The rearrangement uses TRBV5-8 and TRBJ2-7, with D possibly TRBD2 on 5 matching bases. Germline V gene lookup returns CDR1 SGHTS and CDR2 YDEGEE. There are 15 residues in the CDR3. The V end was cut by 2 bases, the J end by 1 base, with 13 bases between. CDR3 bases: TGTGCCAGCAGCTTAGCTAGCCGACGTTCCTACGAGCAGTACTTC. Translating gives CASSLASRRSYEQYF.